Below, 28 T cell receptor beta chains from the same sample are listed, as sequenced in a study of blood T cell repertoires in COVID-19. Generated by immunoSEQ multiplex PCR, the TCRdb table keeps only in-frame clones and is missing some. This sample has approximately 260,000 clones, with just over 90% found just once. The sequenced sample was PBMCs or T cells enriched from blood (not recorded which). These receptors all come from a woman aged 18-29 years who had recovered from COVID-19.

The chain recombines TRBV7-9 with TRBJ1-4, with 8 bases matching TRBD1. V trimming: 5 bases; J trimming: 0 bases; junction bases outside the gene matches: 5. Germline CDR1 SEHNR, CDR2 FQNEAQ (reference sequence). This CDR3 contains 16 residues. The CDR3 DNA reads as TGTGCCAGCAGCGCAGGGGGCGGGGCAACTAATGAAAAACTGTTTTTT. This sequence encodes CASSAGGGATNEKLFF.

V gene TRBV2 combines with J gene TRBJ1-2, with a tentative D call TRBD1 (5 bases). CDR1 and CDR2 (germline): SNHLY, FYNNEI. The V and J ends lost 3 bases and 2 bases respectively, with 10 bases between them. The CDR3 sequence is 14 residues long. CDR3 sequence (DNA): TGTGCCAGCAGTGAGCTAGACAGAAACTATGGCTACACCTTC. Amino acid sequence: CASSELDRNYGYTF.

In DNA, the CDR3 is TGTGCCAGCAGTTTACGACAGGGCTATAATGAAAAACTGTTTTTT. It encodes CASSLRQGYNEKLFF. The chain employs TRBV27 and TRBJ1-4, with TRBD1 matching 7 bases. V lost 2 bases and J lost 4; bases outside the gene matches: 4. This CDR3 comprises 15 residues. The V gene's germline CDR1 is MNHEY and CDR2 SMNVEV (reference sequence). The complete variable domain, with remaining parts taken from reference TRBV27 and TRBJ1-4, reads EAQVTQNPRYLITVTGKKLTVTCSQNMNHEYMSWYRQDPGLGLRQIYYSMNVEVTDKGDVPEGYKVSRKEKRNFPLILESPSPNQTSLYFCASSLRQGYNEKLFFGSGTQLSVL.

V gene TRBV11-3 combines with J gene TRBJ1-1, with 8 bases lining up with TRBD1. V trimming: 3 bases; J trimming: 0 bases; junction bases outside the gene matches: 3. The germline CDR1 and CDR2 sequences are SGHNT and YENEEA. The CDR3 loop spans 15 amino acids. CDR3 in amino acids: CASSFRTGMNTEAFF. The CDR3 DNA sequence: TGTGCCAGCAGCTTTAGGACAGGGATGAACACTGAAGCTTTCTTT.

J is TRBJ1-5 and V is TRBV28; tentatively, D is TRBD1 (5 bases). V was cut by 4 bases and J by 2 bases, with 12 bases left in between. Per the germline V gene, CDR1 is MDHEN and CDR2 is SYDVKM. The CDR3 contains 15 residues. The DNA for the CDR3 is TGTGCCAGCAGTTGGGGCCCCTTCGGCAATCAGCCCCAGCATTTT. It encodes CASSWGPFGNQPQHF. The entire variable domain, with the rest obtained from reference TRBV28 and TRBJ1-5, is as follows: DVKVTQSSRYLVKRTGEKVFLECVQDMDHENMFWYRQDPGLGLRLIYFSYDVKMKEKGDIPEGYSVSREKKERFSLILESASTNQTSMYLCASSWGPFGNQPQHFGDGTRLSIL.

This clone showed up just a few times. The chain carries TRBV21-1 and TRBJ2-2; the table's D call TRBD1 went unverified against the DNA. TRBV21-1 corresponds to a pseudogene. The CDR3 runs to 18 residues. CDR3 sequence reads: CASSRETGGLGNTGELFF. The CDR3 nucleotides read TGTGCCAGCAGCAGGGAGACAGGGGGATTGGGGAACACCGGGGAGCTGTTTTTT.

This sequence joins TRBV25-1 and TRBJ1-1; D perhaps matches TRBD1 (6 bases). CDR3 length: 13 residues. The ends were cut back, 8 bases at V and 2 bases at J, with 12 bases in the middle. The germline gives CDR1 MGHDK, CDR2 SYGVNS. CDR3 protein: CASLGGENTEAFF. CDR3 coding DNA: TGTGCCAGCTTAGGGGGAGAAAACACTGAAGCTTTCTTT.

This clone occurred once. This chain joins TRBV5-1 and TRBJ1-2; D gene uncertain. CDR3 size: 13 residues. Germline CDR1 and CDR2: SGHRS and YFSETQ. Deletions cut 0 bases from V and 8 bases from J, with 11 bases between. As DNA, the CDR3 is TGCGCCAGCAGCTTGGGGCAATCCGCAGGCTACACCTTC. It specifies CASSLGQSAGYTF.

The V call is TRBV3-1 (or the pseudogene TRBV3-2), the J call TRBJ1-2; no clear D. V dropped 0 bases and J dropped 4 bases, with 9 bases sitting between them. This CDR3 is built from 14 residues. Germline lookup yields CDR1 LGHDT and CDR2 YNNKEL (reference sequence). As DNA, the CDR3 is TGTGCCAGCAGCCAAGAGTGGGCTGGCTATGGCTACACCTTC. Its translation: CASSQEWAGYGYTF.

The V and J genes are TRBV6-5 and TRBJ2-2; TRBD1 matches 7 bases. V lost 6 bases, J lost 4 bases, and 5 bases stayed unmatched. Germline V gene sequence: CDR1 MNHEY, CDR2 SVGAGI. The length of the CDR3 is 14 residues. CDR3 nucleotide sequence: TGTGCCAGCAGGAACAGGGGCTTCACCGGGGAGCTGTTTTTT. This gives the protein CASRNRGFTGELFF.

The chain recombines TRBV19 with TRBJ1-5; 8 bases are a match to TRBD1. From germline, CDR1 is LNHDA and CDR2 SQIVND (reference sequence). With V trimmed by 3 bases and J by 2 bases, 3 bases remained unmatched. CDR3 size: 15 residues. The CDR3 DNA sequence: TGTGCCAGTAGTATGAGGGGACAGGGCAATCAGCCCCAGCATTTT. This codes for CASSMRGQGNQPQHF.

This clone occurred a few times. The CDR3 protein is CASSIGTTGGTEAFF. The CDR3 region has the DNA TGTGCCAGTAGTATAGGTACAACAGGGGGCACTGAAGCTTTCTTT. V usage is TRBV19 and J usage is TRBJ1-1, with 8 bases matching TRBD1. From germline, CDR1 is LNHDA and CDR2 SQIVND (reference sequence). The CDR3 runs 15 residues. The V and J ends lost 1 base and 4 bases, in that order; junction bases with no gene match: 5.

This clone was counted between two and nine times. The chain combines TRBV11-2 with TRBJ1-3, with a weak D call TRBD1 (6 bases). Germline loops: CDR1 SGHAT, CDR2 FQNNGV. V gave up 0 bases and J gave up 5 bases, with 14 bases separating them. The CDR3 runs 16 residues. CDR3 protein: CASSLEGQSLRNTIYF. The CDR3 nucleotides are TGTGCCAGCAGCTTAGAGGGACAATCCCTTAGAAACACCATATATTTT.

The chain links TRBV19 to TRBJ1-5, with D possibly TRBD1 on 5 matching bases. The CDR3 has 19 amino acids. The germline V gene has CDR1 LNHDA and CDR2 SQIVND (reference sequence). V lost 1 base to trimming and J lost 0 bases, with 19 bases between them. DNA for the CDR3: TGTGCCAGTAGTATAGGGGGACCGGGGGTAAGGTATAGCAATCAGCCCCAGCATTTT. This codes for CASSIGGPGVRYSNQPQHF.

J is TRBJ2-6 and V is TRBV18; no reliable D call. There are 16 residues in the CDR3. Germline V gene sequence: CDR1 KGHSH, CDR2 LQKENI. V dropped 2 bases and J dropped 0 bases, with 8 bases sitting between them. CDR3 bases: TGTGCCAGCTCACCAAGTAGGAGCTCTGGGGCCAACGTCCTGACTTTC. Protein: CASSPSRSSGANVLTF.

This CDR3 reads CSASGDFTDTEAFF. The CDR3 DNA follows: TGCAGTGCTAGTGGGGACTTTACTGACACTGAAGCTTTCTTT. The rearrangement uses TRBV20-1 and TRBJ1-1, with D perhaps matching TRBD1 (5 bases). The CDR3 sequence is 14 residues long. Germline V lookup: CDR1 DFQATT, CDR2 SNEGSKA (reference sequence). The V end lost 3 bases, the J end lost 3 bases, and 14 bases lay between the germline ends.

The rearrangement uses TRBV3-1 (or the pseudogene TRBV3-2) and TRBJ2-3; D is ambiguous. Germline V gene sequence: CDR1 LGHDT, CDR2 YNNKEL (reference sequence). V lost 5 bases and J lost 0, with 9 bases in between. The CDR3 totals 14 residues. The CDR3 nucleotides are TGTGCCAGCAGCACCCCGGGTAGCACAGATACGCAGTATTTT. It encodes CASSTPGSTDTQYF.

This clone occurred once. The chain uses TRBV27 and TRBJ2-5; D perhaps matches TRBD2 (6 bases). V shed 0 bases and J shed 5 bases, with 16 bases lying between them. CDR1 is MNHEY and CDR2 is SMNVEV in the germline V gene (reference sequence). The CDR3 length is 16 residues. The CDR3 is CASSLSVGGGFETQYF. CDR3 coding DNA: TGTGCCAGCAGTTTATCGGTCGGGGGAGGTTTTGAGACCCAGTACTTC.

The gene calls are TRBV28 and TRBJ2-3; D remains ambiguous. The CDR3 has 14 residues. Trimming shortened V by 0 bases and J by 3 bases, and 7 bases separated the two germline ends. Germline V gene data show CDR1 as MDHEN and CDR2 as SYDVKM. The CDR3 here is CASSLWGWTDTQYF. The CDR3 DNA reads TGTGCCAGCAGTTTATGGGGCTGGACAGATACGCAGTATTTT.

This chain joins TRBV19 and TRBJ2-1, with D perhaps matching TRBD1 (8 bases). The V and J ends lost 5 bases and 12 bases respectively, with 23 bases between them. The CDR3 extends over 15 amino acids. Looked up from germline, CDR1 is LNHDA and CDR2 is SQIVND (reference sequence). This chain's CDR3 is CASSAGEQGVFRQFF. CDR3 nucleotides: TGTGCCAGTAGTGCGGGGGAACAGGGGGTCTTCAGGCAGTTCTTC.

This chain joins TRBV7-9 and TRBJ2-5; a weak D match, TRBD2 (6 bases). The germline V and J ends were trimmed by 5 bases and 2 bases, with 12 bases remaining between them. Germline V gene data show CDR1 as SEHNR and CDR2 as FQNEAQ (reference sequence). The CDR3 is made up of 14 amino acids. The CDR3 is CASSPLGGQETQYF. The CDR3 DNA reads as TGTGCCAGCAGCCCCCTCGGGGGACAAGAGACCCAGTACTTC.

CDR3 sequence (DNA): TGTGCCAGCAGTTCCTTCTCGACAGGGGGCAGAGTAAAACTGTTTTTT. Encoded protein: CASSSFSTGGRVKLFF. J is TRBJ1-4 and V is TRBV27; 10 bases fit TRBD1. CDR3 length: 16 residues. Germline V gene lookup returns CDR1 MNHEY and CDR2 SMNVEV (reference sequence). V was pared by 4 bases and J by 10 bases, with 12 bases of the junction left unmatched.

This clone was seen once. The chain combines TRBV14 with TRBJ1-1; TRBD1 agrees at 12 bases. Germline CDR1 and CDR2: SGHDN and FVKESK. Germline trimming cut 9 bases from V and 6 bases from J; bases unmatched to any gene: 23. This CDR3 is 19 amino acids long. The CDR3 reads CARASVGPGQGALRAEAFF. The CDR3 coding sequence is TGTGCCAGAGCAAGTGTCGGACCGGGACAGGGGGCTTTAAGGGCTGAAGCTTTCTTT.

This clone has a single count. The rearrangement uses TRBV3-1 (or the pseudogene TRBV3-2) and TRBJ2-5; 12 bases map to TRBD2. Trimming at V came to 6 bases and at J to 0 bases, leaving 14 bases not matched to a gene. CDR3 length equals 19 residues. Germline CDR1 LGHDT, CDR2 YNNKEL (reference sequence). This CDR3 reads CASRRRRLAGAGYQETQYF. Written as DNA, the CDR3 is TGTGCCAGCAGAAGAAGGAGACTAGCGGGGGCCGGGTACCAAGAGACCCAGTACTTC.

In its sample, this clone was seen once. The J gene is TRBJ2-7, the V gene TRBV6-5, with 7 bases identical to TRBD2. Germline CDR1 reads MNHEY; CDR2 reads SVGAGI. V shed 5 bases, J shed 6 bases, and the junction held 7 bases outside the gene matches. CDR3 size: 13 residues. The CDR3, as DNA: TGTGCCAGCAGTCGAGCGGGGCCCTTCGAGCAGTACTTC. Its translation is CASSRAGPFEQYF.

This clone was picked up a small number of times. The V call is TRBV9, the J call TRBJ2-5; TRBD2 agrees at 14 bases. The germline V gene encodes CDR1 SGDLS and CDR2 YYNGEE. The CDR3 covers 18 residues. J gave up 5 bases and V 5 bases, and 14 bases lay outside the gene matches. The DNA of the CDR3 is TGTGCCAGCAGTTTGAAAGGGACTAGCGGGGGCCGGAGGGAGACCCAGTACTTC. This translates into CASSLKGTSGGRRETQYF.

V and J are TRBV19 and TRBJ1-5; 8 positions match TRBD1. In germline, CDR1 is LNHDA, CDR2 SQIVND (reference sequence). Trimming removed 4 bases from V and 5 bases from J; junction bases left unmatched: 10. This CDR3 has 16 amino acids. For the CDR3, the DNA is TGTGCCAGTAGTACCCCGAACAGGGGGGGGGATCAGCCCCAGCATTTT. Protein sequence: CASSTPNRGGDQPQHF.

V gene TRBV5-1 combines with J gene TRBJ2-5; D might be TRBD1 (6 bases). CDR3 size: 15 residues. V lost 0 bases and J lost 5, with 14 bases in between. Germline CDR1 and CDR2: SGHRS and YFSETQ. CDR3 amino acids: CASSLERRGHETQYF. CDR3 bases: TGCGCCAGCAGCTTGGAGCGCAGGGGACATGAGACCCAGTACTTC.